A selection of T cell receptor beta chains follows, all from one sample in a study of naive and memory T cell subsets. MiXCR, applied by TCRdb to the UMI-ligation and nested PCR reads, yields one record per CDR3 protein. Among roughly 150,000 distinct CDR3 sequences, 15% to 20% were seen once, and the ten largest hold about 0.57%. Sequenced sample: naive CD8+ T cells from blood. Receptors were obtained from a human donor in good health. CDR3s include the opening cysteine and the closing phenylalanine or tryptophan. Fields, in order: D gene, V gene, CDR3 protein. The D gene is left open where the match is weak.

TRBD2,TRBV19,CASSIRAGEYNEQFF
-,TRBV27,CASSITMSQETQYF
TRBD1,TRBV9,CASSGETGVGETQYF
-,TRBV24-1,CATPEGLTKEKTQYF
-,TRBV25-1,CASSVRDNTEAFF
-,TRBV6-5,CASSYREVNSPLHF
TRBD1,TRBV28,CASSFGTGGYEQYF
TRBD2,TRBV4-1,CASSHALQTSGLAYEQYF
TRBD1,TRBV28,CASSLRQGIYYEQYF
-,TRBV6-6,CASSYTNGQTYNEQFF
-,TRBV6-5,CASSQFWGEVNEQFF
TRBD2,TRBV7-2,CASSLGLAGILHTQYF
TRBD2,TRBV10-2,CASSEVFSTSGSDEQFF
-,TRBV4-3,CASSQVGHPVAYNEQFF
TRBD2,TRBV4-1,CASSQTGLAGGWQFF
-,TRBV2,CASSESSHENSYNEQFF
-,TRBV29-1,CSVDPGTSGANVLTF
-,TRBV4-1,CASSQDPQLQESQYF
-,TRBV6-1,CASYTGELFF
-,TRBV13,CASSRRGQSDTQYF